The next 15 T cell receptor beta chains were all read from a single sample in a study of chemoradiotherapy in HPV16-positive cancers. The data were produced by immunoSEQ multiplex PCR, yet TCRdb's version contains in-frame clones alone and is incomplete. The repertoire holds about 1,100 clones, approximately 80% seen once, with around 4% in the top ten. The sequencing here drew on tumor tissue, taken from a patient who underwent chemoradiotherapy. Receptors were obtained from a human donor with HPV-associated anogenital cancer.

The V and J genes are TRBV9 and TRBJ2-7; 11 positions agree with TRBD2. The CDR3 spans 15 residues. Trimming took 3 bases from V and 2 from J; bases not matched to a gene: 4. Germline V gives CDR1 SGDLS, CDR2 YYNGEE. Here the CDR3 reads CASSATSGSTYEQYF. CDR3 in DNA: TGTGCCAGCAGCGCCACTAGCGGGAGCACCTACGAGCAGTACTTC.

This chain links TRBV6-1 with TRBJ1-5; D not certain. The V and J ends lost 4 bases and 4 bases respectively, with 11 bases between them. This CDR3 has 14 amino acids. CDR1 is MNHNS and CDR2 is SASEGT in the germline V gene. CDR3 sequence reads: CASSGVRTNQPQHF. The CDR3 DNA follows: TGTGCCAGCAGTGGGGTGCGGACGAATCAGCCCCAGCATTTT.

This clone is a singleton in its sample. The gene calls are TRBV7-2 and TRBJ1-6; possible D gene TRBD1, 5 bases. The V gene lost 2 bases and the J gene lost 7 bases, with 12 bases spanning the gap. The CDR3 runs to 15 residues. The germline V gene has CDR1 SGHTA and CDR2 FQGNSA. The CDR3 sequence is CASSLIQGGNSPLHF. DNA for the CDR3: TGTGCCAGCAGCTTAATCCAGGGAGGAAATTCACCCCTCCACTTT.

The V gene is TRBV5-1, the J gene TRBJ1-1; D possibly corresponds to TRBD1 (6 bases). V shed 0 bases and J shed 2 bases, with 11 bases lying between them. The CDR3 spans 15 residues. In germline, CDR1 is SGHRS, CDR2 YFSETQ. The CDR3 protein is CASSLDPDRNTEAFF. CDR3 DNA: TGCGCCAGCAGCTTGGATCCGGACAGAAACACTGAAGCTTTCTTT.

There are a few counts of this clone. V usage is TRBV7-9 and J usage is TRBJ2-2; D not resolved. Germline V gene sequence: CDR1 SEHNR, CDR2 FQNEAQ (reference sequence). V was pared by 7 bases and J by 0 bases, with 15 bases between. The CDR3 totals 16 residues. CDR3 sequence: CASTPPGSTNTGELFF. For the CDR3, the DNA is TGTGCCAGCACCCCTCCTGGCAGCACGAACACCGGGGAGCTGTTTTTT.

This chain joins TRBV9 and TRBJ2-1; D gene unclear. The CDR3 contains 12 residues. The germline V gene has CDR1 SGDLS and CDR2 YYNGEE. V dropped 4 bases and J dropped 9 bases, with 11 bases sitting between them. CDR3: CASSPQRSEQFF. The CDR3 DNA is TGTGCCAGCAGCCCTCAACGCAGTGAGCAGTTCTTC. Supplemented by reference TRBV9 and TRBJ2-1, the full variable domain reads DSGVTQTPKHLITATGQRVTLRCSPRSGDLSVYWYQQSLDQGLQFLIQYYNGEERAKGNILERFSAQQFPDLHSELNLSSLELGDSALYFCASSPQRSEQFFGPGTRLTVL.

This sequence joins TRBV7-2 and TRBJ1-1; D is perhaps TRBD1 (6 bases). Germline CDR1 SGHTA, CDR2 FQGNSA. The CDR3 contains 15 residues. The V gene lost 2 bases and the J gene lost 4 bases, with 14 bases spanning the gap. For the CDR3, the DNA is TGTGCCAGCAGCTTACGGCAGGGGTCCAGCACTGAAGCTTTCTTT. It is translated as CASSLRQGSSTEAFF. Looking up the rest from reference TRBV7-2 and TRBJ1-1 gives the full variable domain: GAGVSQSPSNKVTEKGKDVELRCDPISGHTALYWYRQSLGQGLEFLIYFQGNSAPDKSGLPSDRFSAERTGGSVSTLTIQRTQQEDSAVYLCASSLRQGSSTEAFFGQGTRLTVV.

This clone was observed a few times. The chain recombines TRBV9 with TRBJ2-7, with TRBD1 matching 7 bases. This CDR3 has 15 residues. V was pared by 0 bases and J by 0 bases, with 3 bases of the junction left unmatched. CDR1 and CDR2 from the germline V gene are SGDLS and YYNGEE. This CDR3 is CASSVGTGPSYEQYF. The CDR3 DNA reads as TGTGCCAGCAGCGTAGGGACAGGTCCCTCCTACGAGCAGTACTTC.

The chain has TRBV7-2 and TRBJ2-7; 9 bases are a match to TRBD2. Germline V gene sequence: CDR1 SGHTA, CDR2 FQGNSA. The ends lost 1 base at V and 2 bases at J; junction bases unmatched: 9. The CDR3 totals 17 residues. This chain's CDR3 is CASSLGAWTSEAYEQYF. For the CDR3, the DNA is TGTGCCAGCAGCTTAGGGGCCTGGACTAGCGAGGCCTACGAGCAGTACTTC.

The genes are TRBV14 and TRBJ1-2, with 8 bases lining up with TRBD1. Germline V gene sequence: CDR1 SGHDN, CDR2 FVKESK. The CDR3 extends over 13 amino acids. The junction had 4 bases not matched to a gene; V was cut back by 5 bases and J by 5 bases. The CDR3 DNA sequence: TGTGCCAGCAGCTACGGACAGGGATATGGCTACACCTTC. Its protein product is CASSYGQGYGYTF.

The V and J genes are TRBV11-2 and TRBJ1-5; D not resolved. Germline-derived CDR1 and CDR2 are SGHAT and FQNNGV. V lost 4 bases, J lost 9 bases, and 13 bases lay in between. CDR3 size: 13 residues. CDR3 sequence reads: CASSSGGRLPQHF. CDR3 in DNA: TGTGCCAGCAGCTCCGGAGGGCGGTTGCCCCAGCATTTT.

J is TRBJ2-5 and V is TRBV18; a possible D gene is TRBD1 (6 bases). The germline V gene encodes CDR1 KGHSH and CDR2 LQKENI. The length of the CDR3 is 14 residues. V shed 5 bases and J shed 8 bases, with 18 bases lying between them. The CDR3 region has the DNA TGTGCCAGCTCATCGTACGGTCCAGGGGACACCCAGTACTTC. This gives the protein CASSSYGPGDTQYF. The full variable domain, completed using reference TRBV18 and TRBJ2-5, is NAGVMQNPRHLVRRRGQEARLRCSPMKGHSHVYWYRQLPEEGLKFMVYLQKENIIDESGMPKERFSAEFPKEGPSILRIQQVVRGDSAAYFCASSSYGPGDTQYFGPGTRLLVL.

This clone appeared once. The chain recombines TRBV4-3 with TRBJ2-3, with a weak D call TRBD1 (6 bases). Trimming removed 4 bases from V and 0 bases from J, with 11 bases in between. The length of the CDR3 is 15 residues. Germline V gene lookup returns CDR1 LGHNA and CDR2 YSLEER. CDR3 in DNA: TGCGCCAGCAGCCCGGACAGACATAGCACAGATACGCAGTATTTT. Protein: CASSPDRHSTDTQYF.

The table lists this clone with a count of one. The V and J genes are TRBV29-1 and TRBJ1-1; D possibly corresponds to TRBD1 (6 bases). The length of the CDR3 is 13 residues. Germline assignment: CDR1 SQVTM and CDR2 ANQGSEA. V lost 8 bases and J lost 4, with 17 bases in between. The CDR3 DNA reads as TGCAGCTCCCGAGGGGGTTGGGGCACTGAAGCTTTCTTT. This codes for CSSRGGWGTEAFF. The variable domain in full, with the rest retrieved from reference TRBV29-1 and TRBJ1-1, is SAVISQKPSRDICQRGTSLTIQCQVDSQVTMMFWYRQQPGQSLTLIATANQGSEATYESGFVIDKFPISRPNLTFSTLTVSNMSPEDSSIYLCSSRGGWGTEAFFGQGTRLTVV.

The CDR3 spells CASSQDDGGGNQPQHF. CDR3 in DNA: TGCGCCAGCAGCCAAGACGACGGAGGGGGCAATCAGCCCCAGCATTTT. The chain joins TRBV4-1 to TRBJ1-5, with D maybe TRBD1 (5 bases). The CDR3 contains 16 residues. Trimming took off 0 bases at V and 2 bases at J, with 11 bases between the two ends. Germline CDR1 reads MGHRA; CDR2 reads YSYEKL.